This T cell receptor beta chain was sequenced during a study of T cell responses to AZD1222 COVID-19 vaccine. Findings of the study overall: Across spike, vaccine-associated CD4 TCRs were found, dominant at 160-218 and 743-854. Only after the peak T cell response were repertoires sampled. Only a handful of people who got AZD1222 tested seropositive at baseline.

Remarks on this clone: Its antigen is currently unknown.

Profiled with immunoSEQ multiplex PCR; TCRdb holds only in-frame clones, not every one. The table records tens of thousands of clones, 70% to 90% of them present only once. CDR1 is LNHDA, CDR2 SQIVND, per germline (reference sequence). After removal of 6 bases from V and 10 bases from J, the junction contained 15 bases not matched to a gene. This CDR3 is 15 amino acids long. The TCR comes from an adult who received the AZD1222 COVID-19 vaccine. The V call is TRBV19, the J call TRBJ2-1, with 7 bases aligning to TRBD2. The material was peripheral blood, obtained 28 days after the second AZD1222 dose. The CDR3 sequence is CASSWREKRGWEQFF. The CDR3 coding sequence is TGTGCCAGTAGCTGGCGGGAGAAAAGGGGATGGGAGCAGTTCTTC. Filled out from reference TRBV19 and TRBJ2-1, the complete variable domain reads DGGITQSPKYLFRKEGQNVTLSCEQNLNHDAMYWYRQDPGQGLRLIYYSQIVNDFQKGDIAEGYSVSREKKESFPLTVTSAQKNPTAFYLCASSWREKRGWEQFFGPGTRLTVL.